The T cell receptor (beta chain) described here comes from a study of immune evolution from preneoplasia to lung adenocarcinoma. Study details: HLA loss of heterozygosity: 7% AIS, about 15% MIA, about 30% ADC, none AAH.

The V and J ends lost 7 bases and 7 bases respectively, with 19 bases between them. The V gene's germline CDR1 is SGHNT and CDR2 YENEEA. This CDR3 spans 15 amino acids. This clone was picked up a small number of times. No antigen is known for it. Overall study findings and caveats: Later-stage lesions seemingly showed higher T cell density and diversity than normal lung.

Data came from immunoSEQ multiplex PCR; TCRdb stores just in-frame clones and leaves some out. The table has about 9,900 clones, more than 80% seen once; the top ten hold 2.9%. The sample comprised FFPE lung adenocarcinoma in situ tissue. This clonotype was sampled from a person aged 65 to 79 with lung adenocarcinoma. The chain links TRBV11-3 to TRBJ2-2; a weak D match, TRBD1 (5 bases). CDR3 residues: CASTPPGKLDGELFF. CDR3 coding DNA: TGTGCCAGCACCCCCCCAGGGAAATTGGACGGGGAGCTGTTTTTT.